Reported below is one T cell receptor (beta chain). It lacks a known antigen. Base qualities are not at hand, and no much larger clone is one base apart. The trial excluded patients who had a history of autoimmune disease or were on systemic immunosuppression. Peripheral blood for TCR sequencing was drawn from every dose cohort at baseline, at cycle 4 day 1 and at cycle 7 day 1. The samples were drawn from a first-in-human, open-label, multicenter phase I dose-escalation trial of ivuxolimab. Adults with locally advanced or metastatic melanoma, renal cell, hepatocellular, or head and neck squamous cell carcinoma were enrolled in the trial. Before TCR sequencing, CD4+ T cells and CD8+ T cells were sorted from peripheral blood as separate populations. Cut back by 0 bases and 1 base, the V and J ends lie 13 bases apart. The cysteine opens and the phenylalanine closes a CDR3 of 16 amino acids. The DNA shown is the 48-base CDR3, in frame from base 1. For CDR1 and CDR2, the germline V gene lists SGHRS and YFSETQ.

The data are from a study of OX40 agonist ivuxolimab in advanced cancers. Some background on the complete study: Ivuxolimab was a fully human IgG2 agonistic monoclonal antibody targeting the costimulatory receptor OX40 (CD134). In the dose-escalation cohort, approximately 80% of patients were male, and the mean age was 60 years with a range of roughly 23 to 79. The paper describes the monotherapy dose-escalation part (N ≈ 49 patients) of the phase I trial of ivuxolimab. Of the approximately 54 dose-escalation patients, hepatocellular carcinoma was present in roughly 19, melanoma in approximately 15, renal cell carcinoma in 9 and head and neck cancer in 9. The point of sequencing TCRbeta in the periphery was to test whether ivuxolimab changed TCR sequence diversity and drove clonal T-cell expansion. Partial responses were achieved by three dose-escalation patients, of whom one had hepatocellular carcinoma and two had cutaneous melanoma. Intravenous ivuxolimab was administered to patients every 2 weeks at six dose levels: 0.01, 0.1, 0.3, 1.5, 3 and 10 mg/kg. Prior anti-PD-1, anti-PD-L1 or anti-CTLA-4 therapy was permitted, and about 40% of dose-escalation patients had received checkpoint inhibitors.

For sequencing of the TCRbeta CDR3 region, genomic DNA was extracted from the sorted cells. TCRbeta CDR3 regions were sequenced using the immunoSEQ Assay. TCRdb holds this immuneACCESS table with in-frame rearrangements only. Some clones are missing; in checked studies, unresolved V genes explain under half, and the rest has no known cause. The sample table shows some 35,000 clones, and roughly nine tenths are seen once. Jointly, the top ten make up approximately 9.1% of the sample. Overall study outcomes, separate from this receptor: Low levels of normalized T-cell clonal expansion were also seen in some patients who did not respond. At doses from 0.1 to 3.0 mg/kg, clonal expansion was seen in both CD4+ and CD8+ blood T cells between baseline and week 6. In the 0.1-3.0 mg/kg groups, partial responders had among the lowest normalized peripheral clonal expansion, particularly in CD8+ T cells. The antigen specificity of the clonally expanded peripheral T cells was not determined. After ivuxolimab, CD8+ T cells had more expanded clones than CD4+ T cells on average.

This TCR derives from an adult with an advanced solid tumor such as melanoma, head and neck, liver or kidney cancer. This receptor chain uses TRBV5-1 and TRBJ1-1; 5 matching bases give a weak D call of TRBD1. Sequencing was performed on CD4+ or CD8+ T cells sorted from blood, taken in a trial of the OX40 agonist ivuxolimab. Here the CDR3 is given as CASSLGTGTRNTEAFF. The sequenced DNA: TGCGCCAGCAGCTTGGGGACCGGGACCAGGAACACTGAAGCTTTCTTT.